This paragraph covers one TCR beta chain sequence. The record originates from a study of CXCR3-negative and CXCR3-positive naive CD8 T cells. With UMI labels, 5' RACE was used to prepare the TRB cDNA libraries. TCRdb re-called the 5' RACE reads and gives one entry per CDR3 protein, without DNA. Found here are some 39,000 distinct CDR3 sequences; the top ten clones hold about 1.6%. The germline V gene encodes CDR1 MNHEY and CDR2 SVGAGI. This CDR3 is 12 amino acids long. The genes are TRBV6-5 and TRBJ2-2; TCRdb selects TRBD1, and the lack of DNA leaves this call unchecked. This clonotype originated in a human donor in good health. Some clones in this sample may be carry-over from other donors' samples. The material sequenced was naive CXCR3- CD8+ T cells from blood. The subset is: CD45RO-CCR7+CD27+CD95- naive CD8+ T cells lacking CXCR3 (TNR3-). CDR3 residues: CASETGIGELFF.